Presented here are 25 T cell receptor beta chains from one specimen sequenced in a study of regulatory T cells in long-lasting Graves disease. Construction of TCR beta libraries relied on iRepertoire HTBI primers and on Arm-PCR targeting CDR3 regions. TCRdb used MiXCR to reprocess the multiplex PCR reads, holding one entry per CDR3 protein. In the table there are hundreds of thousands of distinct CDR3 sequences, approximately 15% of which are singletons. Indicated time point: newly diagnosed GD, antithyroid drugs for less than 3 months. PBMC RNA served as the TCR library source. These same data were also listed under a study on T cells in Graves' hyperthyroidism and ophthalmopathy.

This material consisted of peripheral blood mononuclear cells (PBMCs), taken at new diagnosis, from a patient treated with antithyroid drugs. The receptors here all came from a woman aged 25 to 39 with Graves disease.

V usage is TRBV10-3 and J usage is TRBJ1-2, with D maybe TRBD1 (5 bases). The CDR3 runs 13 residues. The V end lost 6 bases, the J end lost 3 bases, and 11 bases lay between the germline ends. Germline CDR1 reads ENHRY; CDR2 reads SYGVKD. CDR3 in DNA: TGTGCCATCAGCCTAGGGACCGACTATGGCTACACCTTC. Its protein is CAISLGTDYGYTF.

This chain connects TRBV28 to TRBJ2-1, with no clear D. Germline CDR1 reads MDHEN; CDR2 reads SYDVKM. CDR3 length: 14 residues. V was pared by 4 bases and J by 5 bases, with 12 bases between. The CDR3 is CASSYQDFDNEQFF. DNA for the CDR3: TGTGCCAGCAGTTACCAGGATTTCGACAATGAGCAGTTCTTC.

About this clonotype itself: A much larger clone is a single base away; this may be a read error. This chain uses TRBV7-3 with TRBJ2-1, with D tentatively TRBD2 (6 bases). Germline V lookup: CDR1 SGHTA, CDR2 FQGTGA. This CDR3 comprises 16 residues. Deletions cut 5 bases from V and 9 bases from J, with 23 bases between. The DNA of the CDR3 is TGTGCCAGCAGCCCCGGGACGGGGAGGTGGAGAAGTGAGCAGTTCTTC. Protein product: CASSPGTGRWRSEQFF.

V is TRBV18 and J is TRBJ1-3; no reliable D call. Germline V gives CDR1 KGHSH, CDR2 LQKENI. The CDR3 is made up of 18 amino acids. V lost 3 bases to trimming and J lost 4 bases, with 22 bases between them. The CDR3: CASSPTTSTKTGGNTIYF. In DNA, the CDR3 is TGTGCCAGCTCACCGACGACAAGTACCAAAACTGGAGGAAACACCATATATTTT.

There are a few counts of this clonotype. The V gene is TRBV7-9, the J gene TRBJ2-1; D ambiguous. Trimming stripped 7 bases from V and 3 bases from J, with 13 bases between. The CDR3 contains 14 residues. Germline-derived CDR1 and CDR2 are SEHNR and FQNEAQ (reference sequence). This CDR3 reads CASNRAEGYNEQFF. CDR3 nucleotide sequence: TGTGCCAGCAATAGGGCAGAAGGCTACAATGAGCAGTTCTTC.

This clonotype was detected ten times or more. The chain joins TRBV6-1 to TRBJ2-7; TRBD2 is a possible D gene (5 bases). The V gene's germline CDR1 is MNHNS and CDR2 SASEGT. Trimming pared 6 bases from V and 6 bases from J, leaving 12 bases between. This CDR3 is 12 amino acids long. The CDR3 spells CASRSVRVEQYF. CDR3 sequence (DNA): TGTGCCAGCAGGTCTGTGAGGGTCGAGCAGTACTTC.

This clonotype was detected many times. The chain uses TRBV12-5 and TRBJ2-1; 11 bases are a match to TRBD2. This CDR3 comprises 17 residues. The J segment lost 7 bases and the V segment lost 2 bases, leaving 10 bases of the junction unmatched. Per the germline V gene, CDR1 is LGHNT and CDR2 is FRNRAP. The CDR3 DNA reads as TGTGCTAGTGGTTTGCCCATTAGCGGGAGGGCCGGAAATGAGCAGTTCTTC. Protein product: CASGLPISGRAGNEQFF.

V and J are TRBV7-9 and TRBJ2-2; tentatively, D is TRBD1 or TRBD2 (5 bases each). From germline, CDR1 is SEHNR and CDR2 FQNEAQ (reference sequence). This CDR3 spans 18 amino acids. The V and J ends lost 5 bases and 5 bases respectively, with 24 bases between them. The CDR3, as DNA: TGTGCCAGCAGCCCCCCACGGGGCGTCAGGGAGTGGACCGGGGAGCTGTTTTTT. Its protein is CASSPPRGVREWTGELFF.

This clonotype was seen repeatedly, ten times or more. This chain uses TRBV7-8 with TRBJ1-1; 7 bases are shared with TRBD1. The germline gives CDR1 SGHVS, CDR2 FQNEAQ. V was pared by 5 bases and J by 0 bases, with 9 bases of the junction left unmatched. The CDR3 is made up of 16 amino acids. This CDR3 reads CASSPNTGTVNTEAFF. The CDR3 nucleotides read TGTGCCAGCAGCCCCAACACCGGGACAGTGAACACTGAAGCTTTCTTT.

The CDR3 DNA is TGTGCCAGCAGCATATCCGGGACAGGGGGAACTGGGGAGCTGTTTTTT. Residues: CASSISGTGGTGELFF. The gene calls are TRBV9 and TRBJ2-2; TRBD1 agrees at 11 bases. The junction had 10 bases not matched to a gene; V was cut back by 4 bases and J by 8 bases. The CDR3 length is 16 residues. The germline V gene has CDR1 SGDLS and CDR2 YYNGEE.

This clonotype appeared a few times. V is TRBV6-1 and J is TRBJ2-2; tentative D call: TRBD1 (5 bases). Germline V lookup: CDR1 MNHNS, CDR2 SASEGT. This CDR3 is built from 13 residues. Trimming removed 11 bases at V and 7 bases at J, with 17 bases between. This chain's CDR3 is CAAMPQRGGELFF. The CDR3 coding sequence is TGTGCCGCGATGCCACAAAGGGGCGGGGAGCTGTTTTTT.

The V call is TRBV19, the J call TRBJ1-5; TRBD1 is a possible D gene (6 bases). V was cut by 2 bases and J by 0 bases, with 17 bases left in between. CDR1 and CDR2 (germline): LNHDA, SQIVND (reference sequence). The CDR3 consists of 18 residues. The CDR3 nucleotides are TGTGCCAGTAGTATAATAATGACAGGCCCAAATAGCAATCAGCCCCAGCATTTT. Translating it yields CASSIIMTGPNSNQPQHF.

This clonotype was observed many times. This chain joins TRBV6-1 and TRBJ2-2; the D is unclear. The CDR3 runs 14 residues. The V gene's germline CDR1 is MNHNS and CDR2 SASEGT. V gave up 4 bases and J gave up 3 bases, with 9 bases separating them. CDR3 amino acids: CASSGSGDTGELFF. The CDR3 nucleotides are TGTGCCAGCAGTGGCTCTGGGGACACCGGGGAGCTGTTTTTT.

The V gene is TRBV5-1, the J gene TRBJ2-2, with 13 bases lining up with TRBD2. Germline V gene data show CDR1 as SGHRS and CDR2 as YFSETQ. The CDR3 is 18 residues long. Trimming at V came to 3 bases and at J to 4 bases, leaving 9 bases not matched to a gene. CDR3: CASSSTPTSGRATGELFF. The CDR3 DNA reads TGCGCCAGCAGCTCCACCCCAACTAGCGGGAGGGCCACCGGGGAGCTGTTTTTT.

V is TRBV24-1 and J is TRBJ2-5, with D perhaps being TRBD1 or TRBD2 (7 bases each). Deletions cut 1 base from V and 5 bases from J, with 10 bases between. Germline CDR1 is KGHDR and CDR2 is SFDVKD. The length of the CDR3 is 14 residues. The CDR3 bases are TGTGCCACCAGTGATTTCCAGGGGGGGGAGACCCAGTACTTC. This encodes CATSDFQGGETQYF.

The CDR3 bases are TGTGCCAGCAGCCAAGATCGGACAGGGAGGTCCTACGAGCAGTACTTC. Protein: CASSQDRTGRSYEQYF. The rearrangement links TRBV3-1 to TRBJ2-7; 8 nucleotides align to TRBD1. The CDR3 runs to 16 residues. J lost 1 base, V lost 0 bases, and 5 bases had no gene match. Germline loops: CDR1 LGHDT, CDR2 YNNKEL (reference sequence).

This clonotype was counted at least ten times. This rearrangement joins TRBV2 to TRBJ1-2; perhaps TRBD1 as D (5 bases). The CDR3 length is 15 residues. The germline V gene encodes CDR1 SNHLY and CDR2 FYNNEI. The V end lost 3 bases, the J end lost 2 bases, and 13 bases lay between the germline ends. This CDR3 reads CASSDSPGQNYGYTF. CDR3 nucleotides: TGTGCCAGCAGTGATAGCCCGGGGCAGAACTATGGCTACACCTTC.

This clonotype was observed at least ten times. DNA for the CDR3: TGTGCCAGCAGCCGCAGTGGGAACACTGAAGCTTTCTTT. This sequence encodes CASSRSGNTEAFF. The chain combines TRBV3-1 with TRBJ1-1, with D unclear. This CDR3 contains 13 residues. The germline V gene has CDR1 LGHDT and CDR2 YNNKEL (reference sequence). Trimming removed 4 bases from V and 1 base from J, with 7 bases in between.

This clonotype was recorded many times. The CDR3 sequence: CSATLEGDEQYF. CDR3 DNA: TGCAGTGCTACCCTGGAGGGGGACGAGCAGTACTTC. The genes are TRBV20-1 and TRBJ2-7; the D gene could be TRBD1 or TRBD2 (6 bases each). CDR1 and CDR2 (germline): DFQATT, SNEGSKA (reference sequence). V lost 4 bases and J lost 5, with 12 bases in between. The CDR3 sequence is 12 residues long.

The chain has TRBV19 and TRBJ1-4; D not resolved. V was shortened by 4 bases and J by 7 bases, with 7 bases between the two germline ends. Germline CDR1 reads LNHDA; CDR2 reads SQIVND (reference sequence). This CDR3 is 12 amino acids long. CDR3 region: CASSTTSEKLFF. CDR3 DNA sequence: TGTGCCAGTAGTACCACTTCTGAAAAACTGTTTTTT.

In this sample, this clonotype turned up many times. The chain is built from TRBV28 and TRBJ2-3; D is unresolved. The CDR3 spans 11 residues. The germline gives CDR1 MDHEN, CDR2 SYDVKM. V was cut by 10 bases and J by 5 bases, with 10 bases left in between. This CDR3 is CATEEEDTQYF. CDR3 DNA: TGTGCCACCGAAGAGGAAGATACGCAGTATTTT.

This clonotype was picked up many times. The chain uses TRBV7-9 and TRBJ2-5; 10 bases line up with TRBD2. Looked up from germline, CDR1 is SEHNR and CDR2 is FQNEAQ (reference sequence). The CDR3 runs 14 residues. The V and J ends lost 5 bases and 4 bases, in that order; junction bases with no gene match: 4. CDR3 DNA: TGTGCCAGCAGCCCCTGGACTAGCGGAGAGACCCAGTACTTC. It translates to CASSPWTSGETQYF.

This clonotype was seen a few times. The chain combines TRBV19 with TRBJ2-1, with D possibly being TRBD2 (7 bases). The V end was cut by 7 bases, the J end by 14 bases, with 27 bases between. CDR3 size: 15 residues. Germline CDR1 LNHDA, CDR2 SQIVND (reference sequence). DNA for the CDR3: TGTGCCAGTACCAGAGGGGGTTCCGATGGCGGGAGAAAGTTCTTC. Its translation is CASTRGGSDGGRKFF.

In this sample, this clonotype turned up many times. This chain links TRBV28 with TRBJ2-7; TRBD2 might be the D (7 bases). The CDR3 contains 17 residues. V shed 6 bases and J shed 3 bases, with 24 bases lying between them. Germline V gene data show CDR1 as MDHEN and CDR2 as SYDVKM. The CDR3 loop reads CASSLEGRGASVYEQYF. CDR3 nucleotides: TGTGCCAGCAGCCTAGAGGGGAGGGGGGCTTCGGTCTACGAGCAGTACTTC.

This clonotype turned up a few times. V is TRBV29-1 and J is TRBJ2-1, with 8 bases matching TRBD2. This CDR3 is 13 amino acids long. The germline V gene encodes CDR1 SQVTM and CDR2 ANQGSEA. Losses at the gene ends were 6 bases for V and 6 bases for J; bases not matched to a gene: 7. The CDR3 region has the DNA TGCAGCGTGGGGACTAGGACAGTCAATGAGCAGTTCTTC. It specifies CSVGTRTVNEQFF.